This TCR beta chain was obtained from a study of blood T cell repertoires in COVID-19 (dated by TCRdb to 2018 to 2021). About the study as a whole: Samples from collaborators originated in the United States, Italy and Spain and spanned both the acute and convalescent phases of COVID-19. The prospective study material was composed of cDNA or gDNA derived from T cells, B-cell-depleted T cells, or PBMCs. The dataset comprised deeply sampled blood TCRbeta repertoires from subjects exposed to, actively infected with, or recovered from COVID-19. The repertoires were released in a freely available public database meant as a resource for research on the immune response to SARS-CoV-2. Samples came from the ongoing ImmuneRACE study (first 160 participants) plus 1,254 subjects from 6 global collaborators. A de-identified subject ID, COVID-19 status, age in years and sex were almost always included in the sample metadata. HLA class I and class II types, where available, came from metadata supplied by the sample provider rather than from assay-based typing. The full study reports these points: The amount of clinical and demographic metadata varied by source and participant and was provided uncurated.

Unmatched junction bases come to 11, with V trimmed by 4 bases and J by 5 bases. The germline V gene yields SGDLS for CDR1 and YYNGEE for CDR2. The cysteine opens and the phenylalanine closes a CDR3 of 15 amino acids. The sequence is cut down to CDR3 DNA, 45 bases in frame from base 1. Regarding this clone: The antigen it recognizes is unknown. Base qualities were left out, and no much larger clone turns up one base away.

The immunoSEQ Assay, a bias-controlled multiplex PCR, was used to amplify TCRbeta CDR3 regions from genomic DNA. In the original analysis: Nucleated cell counts per sample were estimated from amplification of reference gene primers within the assay. To quantify the absolute abundance of each unique TCRbeta CDR3 rearrangement, sequence reads were collapsed and filtered. For each sample, productive Simpson clonality was calculated by taking the square root of Simpson's diversity index across productive rearrangements. The source is immuneACCESS, and TCRdb retained only in-frame sequences with V and J called. Part of the clones is not carried over; for the studies checked, unresolved V genes explain less than half of this, and the remainder is unexplained. The DNA was the basis for D and trimming; V, J and clone size are from that table. The sample contains some 250,000 clones, approximately 84% of them found a single time. The ten largest clones take up about 4.2% of the sample.

The collaborating institutions used their own protocols to collect whole blood in K2EDTA tubes. Collaborator samples were shipped for TCRbeta analysis as frozen whole blood, isolated PBMCs, or DNA extracted from either sample type. This TCR came from a man aged 50-60 years with active or convalescent COVID-19. The chain uses TRBV9 and TRBJ2-7; 8 bases in the junction line up with TRBD2. The specimen was peripheral blood. The CDR3 reads CASSFTGTRGDEQYF. In nucleotides, the sequence is TGTGCCAGCAGCTTTACCGGGACTAGGGGGGACGAGCAGTACTTC.